Listed below are T cell receptor beta chains from one sample, sequenced in a study of shared clonotypes between healthy human individuals. Assay used: immunoSEQ multiplex PCR; TCRdb lists only in-frame clones, some missing. Among more than 2 million clones listed, over 85% were seen once. Sequenced input: naive CD4+ T cells sorted from blood. These receptor sequences come from a man between 18 and 35 years old in good health. CDR3s include the opening cysteine and the closing phenylalanine or tryptophan. The D gene is left open where the match is weak. The size of a clone is reported for some rows only, either as once, few or many, or as a class for expanded clones.

>TRBD1|TRBV19|-|TRBJ1-5
CASRDRGGYNQPQHF
TGTGCCAGTAGGGACAGGGGAGGCTACAATCAGCCCCAGCATTTT
>-|TRBV6-4|-|TRBJ1-4
CASSPTSTNEKLFF
TGTGCCAGCAGTCCCACTTCAACTAATGAAAAACTGTTTTTT
>-|TRBV18|-|TRBJ2-7
CASSPGRRSYEQYF
TGTGCCAGCTCCCCGGGACGCCGCTCCTACGAGCAGTACTTC
>TRBD1|TRBV4-1|-|TRBJ1-4
CASSQVLLRQGDEKLFF
TGCGCCAGCAGCCAAGTCCTACTCAGACAGGGGGATGAAAAACTGTTTTTT
>-|TRBV9|-|TRBJ1-4
CASSVDFQGGFGNEKLFF
TGTGCCAGCAGCGTAGATTTCCAGGGAGGGTTTGGTAATGAAAAACTGTTTTTT
>TRBD2|TRBV2|-|TRBJ2-5
CASISTSGTQETQYF
TGTGCCAGCATAAGCACTAGCGGCACCCAAGAGACCCAGTACTTC
>-|TRBV7-8|-|TRBJ1-1
CASSLQGRDTEAFF
TGTGCCAGCAGCTTGCAGGGGCGGGATACTGAAGCTTTCTTT
>-|TRBV7-2|-|TRBJ2-5
CASSFTRGLGRETQYF
TGTGCCAGCAGCTTCACTCGCGGGTTGGGGCGGGAGACCCAGTACTTC
>TRBD1|TRBV7-9|-|TRBJ2-3
CASSLSTGGTDTQYF
TGTGCCAGCAGCTTATCGACAGGGGGCACAGATACGCAGTATTTT
>TRBD2|TRBV6-5|-|TRBJ2-7
CATGLAGGYSHEQYF
TGTGCCACCGGACTAGCGGGAGGGTATTCCCACGAGCAGTACTTC
>TRBD1|TRBV5-1|-|TRBJ2-7
CASSEQGAPYEQYF
TGCGCCAGCAGCGAACAGGGGGCCCCCTACGAGCAGTACTTC
>-|TRBV4-1|-|TRBJ2-3
CASSQGQGLNTDTQYF
TGCGCCAGCAGCCAAGGACAGGGACTCAACACAGATACGCAGTATTTT
>TRBD1|TRBV7-9|-|TRBJ1-4
CASSSDRDRGEKLFF
TGTGCCAGCAGCTCCGACCGGGACAGGGGGGAAAAACTGTTTTTT
>-|TRBV5-1|once|TRBJ1-2
CASTVDSGTFGYTF
TGCGCCAGCACGGTAGACAGCGGAACTTTCGGCTACACCTTC
>-|TRBV28|once|TRBJ1-2
CASIGSWAGDYTF
TGTGCCAGCATTGGATCTTGGGCCGGGGACTACACCTTC
>TRBD1|TRBV10-1|-|TRBJ2-7
CASRDRVSYEQYF
TGCGCCAGCAGGGACAGGGTGAGCTACGAGCAGTACTTC
>-|TRBV6-6|-|TRBJ2-1
CASNKPGQEYNEQFF
TGTGCCAGCAATAAACCGGGACAAGAATACAATGAGCAGTTCTTC
>TRBD1|TRBV27|-|TRBJ2-7
CASSSWTGGAYEQYF
TGTGCCAGCAGTTCCTGGACAGGGGGCGCCTACGAGCAGTACTTC
>TRBD1|TRBV30|-|TRBJ1-2
CAWSAGQGFYGYTF
TGTGCCTGGAGTGCCGGACAGGGCTTCTATGGCTACACCTTC
>-|TRBV9|-|TRBJ1-2
CASSVARSGDGYTF
TGTGCCAGCAGCGTAGCCCGGAGTGGCGATGGCTACACCTTC
>-|TRBV4-1|-|TRBJ1-2
CASSPRENYGYTF
TGCGCCAGCAGCCCGAGGGAAAACTATGGCTACACCTTC
>-|TRBV10-2|-|TRBJ1-1
CASSEWQGTEAFF
TGCGCCAGCAGTGAATGGCAGGGCACTGAAGCTTTCTTT
>-|TRBV13|-|TRBJ1-5
CASSGHRDGPYSNQPQHF
TGTGCCAGCAGCGGTCACAGGGACGGACCCTATAGCAATCAGCCCCAGCATTTT
>-|TRBV19|-|TRBJ1-6
CATNEGGKSSPLHF
TGTGCCACCAATGAGGGGGGAAAGAGTTCACCTCTCCACTTT
>TRBD1|TRBV4-1|-|TRBJ1-1
CASSQARTGGGTEAFF
TGCGCCAGCAGCCAGGCGAGGACAGGGGGCGGAACTGAAGCTTTCTTT